These 7 T cell receptor beta chains share one sample of origin, sequenced in a study of blood T cell repertoires in COVID-19. Some clones are missing from TCRdb's copy, which holds only in-frame ones; the method was immunoSEQ multiplex PCR. The repertoire holds 250,000 or so clones, with 84% as singletons. The sample comprised peripheral blood. The receptors derive from a woman in her 40s who had recovered from COVID-19.

This sequence joins TRBV19 and TRBJ2-5; TRBD2 agrees at 7 bases. Germline CDR1 reads LNHDA; CDR2 reads SQIVND (reference sequence). V dropped 5 bases and J dropped 1; count of bases not matched to a gene: 7. This CDR3 spans 15 amino acids. The chain's CDR3 is CASSPSRGVQETQYF. CDR3 DNA sequence: TGTGCCAGTAGTCCCTCCCGGGGGGTCCAAGAGACCCAGTACTTC. The full variable domain, with the rest looked up from reference TRBV19 and TRBJ2-5, is DGGITQSPKYLFRKEGQNVTLSCEQNLNHDAMYWYRQDPGQGLRLIYYSQIVNDFQKGDIAEGYSVSREKKESFPLTVTSAQKNPTAFYLCASSPSRGVQETQYFGPGTRLLVL.

V and J are TRBV3-1 (or the pseudogene TRBV3-2) and TRBJ2-2, with 7 bases aligning to TRBD1. The CDR3 has 14 amino acids. Germline V gene sequence: CDR1 LGHDT, CDR2 YNNKEL (reference sequence). Trimming removed 3 bases from V and 6 bases from J; junction bases left unmatched: 4. For the CDR3, the DNA is TGTGCCAGCAGCCACACAGGGGCCCCCGGGGAGCTGTTTTTT. Protein sequence: CASSHTGAPGELFF.

In this sample, this clone turned up a few times. This sequence joins TRBV28 and TRBJ2-3, with 12 bases aligning to TRBD2. CDR1 is MDHEN, CDR2 SYDVKM, per germline. Trimming took 6 bases from V and 0 from J; bases not matched to a gene: 7. The CDR3 runs 17 residues. CDR3 sequence reads: CASRLKTSGGSTDTQYF. CDR3 nucleotides: TGTGCCAGCAGACTAAAAACTAGCGGGGGGAGCACAGATACGCAGTATTTT.

The V gene is TRBV3-1 (or the pseudogene TRBV3-2), the J gene TRBJ2-3, with a weak D call TRBD2 (6 bases). CDR3 length: 16 amino acids. V lost 4 bases to trimming and J lost 0 bases, with 14 bases between them. Germline CDR1 and CDR2: LGHDT and YNNKEL (reference sequence). CDR3 sequence reads: CASSLKRASSTDTQYF. DNA for the CDR3: TGTGCCAGCAGCCTCAAGCGGGCCTCTAGCACAGATACGCAGTATTTT.

This clone was observed at least ten times. The CDR3 DNA is TGCAGCGTTGTCGGACAGGGGACGGGGCTACAGTTCTTC. It encodes CSVVGQGTGLQFF. The V call is TRBV29-1, the J call TRBJ2-1; TRBD1 matches at 9 bases. Losses at the gene ends were 4 bases for V and 13 bases for J; bases not matched to a gene: 11. The germline gives CDR1 SQVTM, CDR2 ANQGSEA. This CDR3 is 13 amino acids long.

This clone was seen more than once but under ten times. This chain joins TRBV5-1 and TRBJ1-1; TRBD1 matches at 8 bases. Trimming at V came to 0 bases and at J to 2 bases, leaving 18 bases not matched to a gene. The CDR3 is 20 amino acids. CDR1 SGHRS and CDR2 YFSETQ come from the germline V gene. CDR3 DNA sequence: TGCGCCAGCAGCTTGGTGGACATGCGGGCAGGGGGCGGATATAACACTGAAGCTTTCTTT. Translating it yields CASSLVDMRAGGGYNTEAFF.

The chain employs TRBV27 and TRBJ1-6, with D tentatively TRBD1 (5 bases). The germline V gene encodes CDR1 MNHEY and CDR2 SMNVEV (reference sequence). The CDR3 is 13 residues long. Trimming left V 4 bases short and J 6 bases short, with 7 bases between. The CDR3 DNA reads as TGTGCCAGCAGTTCAAGGGGTAATTCACCCCTCCACTTT. This sequence encodes CASSSRGNSPLHF.